This TCR beta chain is drawn from a study of PD-1 blockade in classical Hodgkin lymphoma. Points on this clone: The antigen is not known.

Time point in this sample: cycle 4 day 1 (C4D1), after less than seven weeks of nivolumab. All patients relapsed after autologous stem cell transplantation, and brentuximab vedotin exposure varied. Relapsed/refractory classical Hodgkin lymphoma patients had complete, partial or progressive responses. Unmatched junction bases numbered 12, after V lost 6 bases and J lost 6 bases. CDR1 is MRHNA and CDR2 is SNTAGT in the germline V gene. CDR3 length: 16 residues. The study's findings and limits: Researchers reported that CD4+ TCR diversity, though not CD8+, rose significantly by C4D1. According to reports, newly diagnosed patients had lower baseline TCR diversity than healthy donors, and relapsed/refractory patients had lower baseline TCR diversity still.

Clones were read by immunoSEQ multiplex PCR, and TCRdb kept only the in-frame ones, dropping some. The sample lists about 41,000 clones, 55% to 70% occurring once. This sequence originates from a human donor with classical Hodgkin lymphoma. This specimen was peripheral blood mononuclear cells (PBMCs), taken before the fourth cycle of nivolumab. The chain joins TRBV6-4 to TRBJ2-1; TRBD1 agrees at 9 bases. CDR3: CASRPPRDRAFNEQFF. CDR3 sequence (DNA): TGTGCCAGCAGACCACCCCGGGACAGGGCGTTCAATGAGCAGTTCTTC.